These 4 T cell receptor beta chains were sequenced from one sample in a study of T cell responses to AZD1222 COVID-19 vaccine. Produced via immunoSEQ multiplex PCR; TCRdb's table is partial and in-frame only. The sample records roughly 130,000 clones, roughly 89% being singletons. Source: peripheral blood, taken 28 days after the second dose of the MenACWY control vaccine. The receptor source for this set is an adult who received the MenACWY meningococcal vaccine as a control.

This chain connects TRBV5-6 to TRBJ2-5; 7 bases match TRBD1. The germline V gene encodes CDR1 SGHDT and CDR2 YYEEEE. The CDR3 is made up of 14 amino acids. V lost 7 bases to trimming and J lost 1 base; unmatched junction nucleotides: 7. As DNA, the CDR3 is TGTGCCAGCCGAGGGACAGCCGCCCAAGAGACCCAGTACTTC. Residues: CASRGTAAQETQYF. The whole variable domain, filled in from reference TRBV5-6 and TRBJ2-5, reads DAGVTQSPTHLIKTRGQQVTLRCSPKSGHDTVSWYQQALGQGPQFIFQYYEEEERQRGNFPDRFSGHQFPNYSSELNVNALLLGDSALYLCASRGTAAQETQYFGPGTRLLVL.

This sequence joins TRBV7-3 and TRBJ2-1; TRBD2 might be the D (5 bases). Trimming shortened V by 1 base and J by 5 bases, and 15 bases separated the two germline ends. The CDR3 is made up of 16 amino acids. Germline values: CDR1 SGHTA, CDR2 FQGTGA. CDR3 protein: CASSLIPGGRNNEQFF. CDR3 sequence (DNA): TGTGCCAGCAGCTTAATCCCTGGAGGTCGGAACAATGAGCAGTTCTTC.

V gene TRBV7-9 combines with J gene TRBJ1-2; no definite D call. This CDR3 region has 15 residues. The germline V gene has CDR1 SEHNR and CDR2 FQNEAQ (reference sequence). V lost 1 base and J lost 0, with 9 bases in between. The CDR3 loop is CASSLGQSTNYGYTF. The CDR3 DNA reads as TGTGCCAGCAGCTTAGGGCAGTCGACTAACTATGGCTACACCTTC.

Of note for this clone: The junction and the germline gene differ at one end; a read error may be behind it. The CDR3 DNA reads TGTGCCAGAAGCTTCAGCCCTTTT. It encodes CARSFSPF. V gene TRBV5-3 combines with J gene TRBJ2-3, with D unclear. TRBV5-3 falls under the ORF class, with uncertain function. The CDR3 contains 8 residues.